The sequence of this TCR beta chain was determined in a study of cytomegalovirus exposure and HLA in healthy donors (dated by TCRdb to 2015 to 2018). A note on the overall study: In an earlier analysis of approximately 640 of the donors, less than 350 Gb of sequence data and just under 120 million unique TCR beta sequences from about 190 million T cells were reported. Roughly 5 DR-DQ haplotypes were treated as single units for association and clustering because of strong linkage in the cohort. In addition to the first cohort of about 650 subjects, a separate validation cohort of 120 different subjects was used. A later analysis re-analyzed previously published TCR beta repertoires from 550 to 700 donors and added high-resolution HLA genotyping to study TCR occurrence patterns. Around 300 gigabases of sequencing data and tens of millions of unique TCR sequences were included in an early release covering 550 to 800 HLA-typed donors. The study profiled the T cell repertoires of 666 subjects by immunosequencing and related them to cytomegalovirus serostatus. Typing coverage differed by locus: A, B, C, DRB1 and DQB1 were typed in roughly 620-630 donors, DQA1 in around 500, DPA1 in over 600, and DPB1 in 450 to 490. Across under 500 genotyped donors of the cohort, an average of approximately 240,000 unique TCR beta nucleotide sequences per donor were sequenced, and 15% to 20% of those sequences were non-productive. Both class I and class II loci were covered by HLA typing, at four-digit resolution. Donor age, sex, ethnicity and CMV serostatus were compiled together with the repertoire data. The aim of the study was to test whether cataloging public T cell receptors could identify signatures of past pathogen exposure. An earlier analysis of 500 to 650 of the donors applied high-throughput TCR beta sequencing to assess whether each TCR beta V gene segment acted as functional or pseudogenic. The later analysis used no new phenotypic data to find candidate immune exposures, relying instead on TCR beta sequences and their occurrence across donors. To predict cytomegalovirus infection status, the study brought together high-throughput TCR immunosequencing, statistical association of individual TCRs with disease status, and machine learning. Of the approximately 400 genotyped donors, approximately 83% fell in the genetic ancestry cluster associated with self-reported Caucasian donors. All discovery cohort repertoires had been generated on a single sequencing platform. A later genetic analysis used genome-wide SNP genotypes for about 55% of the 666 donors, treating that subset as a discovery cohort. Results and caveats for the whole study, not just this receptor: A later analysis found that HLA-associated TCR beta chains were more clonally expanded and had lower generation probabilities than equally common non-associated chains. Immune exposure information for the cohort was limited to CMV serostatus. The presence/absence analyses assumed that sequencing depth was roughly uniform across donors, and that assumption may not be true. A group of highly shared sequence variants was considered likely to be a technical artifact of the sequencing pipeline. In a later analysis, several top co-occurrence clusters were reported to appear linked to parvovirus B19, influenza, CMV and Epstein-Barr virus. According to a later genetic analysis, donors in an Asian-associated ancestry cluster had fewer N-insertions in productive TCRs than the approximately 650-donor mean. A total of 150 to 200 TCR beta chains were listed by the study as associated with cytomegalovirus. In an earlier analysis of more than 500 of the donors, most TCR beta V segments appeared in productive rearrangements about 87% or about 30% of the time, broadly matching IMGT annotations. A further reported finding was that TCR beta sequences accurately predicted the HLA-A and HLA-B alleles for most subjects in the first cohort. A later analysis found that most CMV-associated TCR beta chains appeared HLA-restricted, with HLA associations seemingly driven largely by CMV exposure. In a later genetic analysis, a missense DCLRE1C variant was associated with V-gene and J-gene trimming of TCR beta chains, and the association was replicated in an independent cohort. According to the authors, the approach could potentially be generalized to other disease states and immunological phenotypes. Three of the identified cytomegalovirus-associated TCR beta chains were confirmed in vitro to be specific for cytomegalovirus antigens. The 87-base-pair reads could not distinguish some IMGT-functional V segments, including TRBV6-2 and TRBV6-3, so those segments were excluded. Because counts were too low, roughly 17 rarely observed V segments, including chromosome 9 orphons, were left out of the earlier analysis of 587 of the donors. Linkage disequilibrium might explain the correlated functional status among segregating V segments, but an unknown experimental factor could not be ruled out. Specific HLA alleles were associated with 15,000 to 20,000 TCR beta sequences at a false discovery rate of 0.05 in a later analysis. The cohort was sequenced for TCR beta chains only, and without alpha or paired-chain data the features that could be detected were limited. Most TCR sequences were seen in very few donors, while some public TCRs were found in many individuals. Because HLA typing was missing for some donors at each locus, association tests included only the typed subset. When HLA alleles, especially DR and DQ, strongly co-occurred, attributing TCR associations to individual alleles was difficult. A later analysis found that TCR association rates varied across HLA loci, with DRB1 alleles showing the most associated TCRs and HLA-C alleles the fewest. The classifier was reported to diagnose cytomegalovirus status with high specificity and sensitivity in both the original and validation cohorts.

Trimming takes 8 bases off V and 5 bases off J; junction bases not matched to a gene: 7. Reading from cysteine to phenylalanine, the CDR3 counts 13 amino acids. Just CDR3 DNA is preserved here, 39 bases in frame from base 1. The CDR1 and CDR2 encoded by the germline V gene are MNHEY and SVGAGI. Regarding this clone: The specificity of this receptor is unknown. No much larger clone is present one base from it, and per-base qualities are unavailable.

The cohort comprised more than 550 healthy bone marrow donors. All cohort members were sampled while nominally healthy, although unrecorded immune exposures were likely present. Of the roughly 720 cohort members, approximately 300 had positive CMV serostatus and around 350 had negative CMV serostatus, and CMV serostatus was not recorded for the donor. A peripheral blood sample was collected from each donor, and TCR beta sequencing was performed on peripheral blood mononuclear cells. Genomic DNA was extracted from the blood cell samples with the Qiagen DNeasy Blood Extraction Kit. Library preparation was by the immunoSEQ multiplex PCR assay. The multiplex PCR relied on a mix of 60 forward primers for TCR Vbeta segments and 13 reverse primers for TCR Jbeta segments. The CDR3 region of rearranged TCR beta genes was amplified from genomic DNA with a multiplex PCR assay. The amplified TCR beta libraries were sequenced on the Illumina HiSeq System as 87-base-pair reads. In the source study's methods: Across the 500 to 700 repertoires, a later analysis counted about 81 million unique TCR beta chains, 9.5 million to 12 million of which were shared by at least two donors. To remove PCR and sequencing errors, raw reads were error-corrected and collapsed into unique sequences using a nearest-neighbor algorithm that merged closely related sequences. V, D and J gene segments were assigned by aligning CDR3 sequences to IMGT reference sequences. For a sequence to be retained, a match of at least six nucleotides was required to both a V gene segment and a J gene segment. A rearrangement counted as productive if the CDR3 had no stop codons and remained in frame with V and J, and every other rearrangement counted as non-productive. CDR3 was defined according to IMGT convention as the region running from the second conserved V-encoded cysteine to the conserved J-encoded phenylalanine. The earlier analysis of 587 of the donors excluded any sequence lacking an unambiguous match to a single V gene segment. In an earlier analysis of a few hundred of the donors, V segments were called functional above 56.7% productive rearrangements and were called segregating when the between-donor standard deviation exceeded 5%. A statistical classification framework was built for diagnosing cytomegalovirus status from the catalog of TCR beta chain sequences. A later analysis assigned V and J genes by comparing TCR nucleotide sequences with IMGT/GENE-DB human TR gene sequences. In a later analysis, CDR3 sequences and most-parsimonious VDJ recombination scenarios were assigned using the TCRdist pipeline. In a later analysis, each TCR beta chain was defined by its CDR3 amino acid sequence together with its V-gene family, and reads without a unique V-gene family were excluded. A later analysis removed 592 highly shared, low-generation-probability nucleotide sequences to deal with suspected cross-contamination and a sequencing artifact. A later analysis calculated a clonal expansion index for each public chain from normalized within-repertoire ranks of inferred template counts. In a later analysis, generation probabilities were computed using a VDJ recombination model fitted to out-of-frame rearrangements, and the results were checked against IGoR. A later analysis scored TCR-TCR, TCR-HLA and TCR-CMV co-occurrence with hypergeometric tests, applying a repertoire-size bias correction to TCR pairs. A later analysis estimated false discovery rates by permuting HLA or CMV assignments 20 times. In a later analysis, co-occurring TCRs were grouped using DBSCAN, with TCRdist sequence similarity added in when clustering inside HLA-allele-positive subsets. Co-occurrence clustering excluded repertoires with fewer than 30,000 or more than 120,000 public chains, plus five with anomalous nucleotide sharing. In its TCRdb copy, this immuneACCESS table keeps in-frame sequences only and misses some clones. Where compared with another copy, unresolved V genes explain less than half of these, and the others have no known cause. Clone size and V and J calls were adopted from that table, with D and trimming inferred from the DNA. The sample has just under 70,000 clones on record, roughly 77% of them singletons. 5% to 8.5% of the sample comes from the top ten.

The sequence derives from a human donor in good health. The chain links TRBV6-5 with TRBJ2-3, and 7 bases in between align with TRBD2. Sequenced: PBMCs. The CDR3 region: CASGAGEGDTQYF. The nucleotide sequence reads TGTGCCAGCGGGGCGGGGGAAGGAGATACGCAGTATTTT.